This TCR beta chain was obtained from a study of CD8+CD57+ T cells in acquired aplastic anemia. At the level of the study: Isolated CD4+ and CD8+ cells, once sorted, yielded DNA averaging roughly 3 ug.

The study profiled TCR beta VDJ and CDR3 using genomic DNA as template. A single record per CDR3 protein comes from TCRdb applying MiXCR to the reads. Of some 47,000 distinct CDR3 sequences in the sample, around 69% were seen once. This CDR3 contains 13 residues. Germline CDR1 SGHTA, CDR2 FQGNSA. Trimming removed 6 bases at V and 0 bases at J, with 8 bases between. The V gene is TRBV7-2, the J gene TRBJ1-1; D unclear. Sequenced sample: sorted CD4+, CD8+, or CD8+CD57+ T cells (not recorded which) from PBMCs. The TCR was taken from a human donor in good health, serving as a control. In DNA, the CDR3 is TGTGCCAGCAGTAGCGGGGTGAACACTGAAGCTTTCTTT. Translated, it gives CASSSGVNTEAFF.